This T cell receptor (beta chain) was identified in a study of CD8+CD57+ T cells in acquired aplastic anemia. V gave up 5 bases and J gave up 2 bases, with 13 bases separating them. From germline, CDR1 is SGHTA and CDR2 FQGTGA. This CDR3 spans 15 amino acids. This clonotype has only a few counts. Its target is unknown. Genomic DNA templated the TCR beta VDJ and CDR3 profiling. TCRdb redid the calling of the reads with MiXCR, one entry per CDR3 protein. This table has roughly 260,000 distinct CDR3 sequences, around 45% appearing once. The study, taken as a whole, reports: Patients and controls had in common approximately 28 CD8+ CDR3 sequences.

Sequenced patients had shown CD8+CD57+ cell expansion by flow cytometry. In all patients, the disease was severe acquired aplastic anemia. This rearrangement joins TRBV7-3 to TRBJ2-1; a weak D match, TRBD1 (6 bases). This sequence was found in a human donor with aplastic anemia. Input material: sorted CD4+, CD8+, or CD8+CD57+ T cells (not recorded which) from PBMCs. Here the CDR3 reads CASSLFGDTYNEQFF. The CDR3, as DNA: TGTGCCAGCAGCCTATTCGGGGACACCTACAATGAGCAGTTCTTC. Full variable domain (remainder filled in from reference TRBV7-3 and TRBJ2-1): GAGVSQTPSNKVTEKGKYVELRCDPISGHTALYWYRQSLGQGPEFLIYFQGTGAADDSGLPNDRFFAVRPEGSVSTLKIQRTERGDSAVYLCASSLFGDTYNEQFFGPGTRLTVL.